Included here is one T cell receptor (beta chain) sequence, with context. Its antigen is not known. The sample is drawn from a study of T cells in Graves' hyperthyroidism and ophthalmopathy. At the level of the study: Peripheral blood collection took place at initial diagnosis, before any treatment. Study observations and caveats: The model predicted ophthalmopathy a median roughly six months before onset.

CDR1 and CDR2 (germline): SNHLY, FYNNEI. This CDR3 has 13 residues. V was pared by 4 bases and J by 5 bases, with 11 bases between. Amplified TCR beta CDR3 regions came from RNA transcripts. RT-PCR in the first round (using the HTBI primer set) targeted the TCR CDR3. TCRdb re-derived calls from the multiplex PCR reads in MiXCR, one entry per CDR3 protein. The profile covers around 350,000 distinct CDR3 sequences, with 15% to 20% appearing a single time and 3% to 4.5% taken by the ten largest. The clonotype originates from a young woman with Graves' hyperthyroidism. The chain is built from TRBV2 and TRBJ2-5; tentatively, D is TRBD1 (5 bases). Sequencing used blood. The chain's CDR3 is CASSGGSRETQYF. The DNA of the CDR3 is TGTGCCAGCAGTGGGGGCAGCAGGGAGACCCAGTACTTC.